The rows below give T cell receptor beta chains drawn from one sample of a study of graft-versus-host responses after intestinal transplantation. Only in-frame clones appear in the TCRdb table, and some are missing; sequencing was by immunoSEQ multiplex PCR. The sample contains around 9,000 clones, about 93% of which appear only once. Sequenced here: PBMCs, sampled 11 days after intestinal transplantation. The receptors derive from a human patient who received an intestinal transplant, so some T cells may come from the graft donor. Each CDR3 is given with its conserved first and last residue. The D gene is left open where the match is weak. Size is omitted from some rows. Given values are once, few, many or a class for expanded clones.

size,J,D,V,CDR3,DNA
once,TRBJ2-2,TRBD2,TRBV14,CASSMREGTGELFF,TGTGCCAGCAGTATGAGGGAGGGCACCGGGGAGCTGTTTTTT
NA,TRBJ2-7,NA,TRBV11-2,CASSLEAGTIYEQYF,TGTGCCAGCAGCTTAGAAGCAGGGACAATCTACGAGCAGTACTTC
NA,TRBJ1-2,TRBD1,TRBV6-5,CASRQGYYGYTF,TGTGCCAGCAGACAGGGGTACTATGGCTACACCTTC
NA,TRBJ1-6,TRBD1,TRBV6-1,CASRDRESPLHF,TGTGCCAGCCGGGACAGGGAATCACCCCTCCACTTT
once,TRBJ2-2,TRBD2,TRBV9,CASSVGERENTGELFF,TGTGCCAGCAGCGTAGGGGAGCGGGAGAACACCGGGGAGCTGTTTTTT
NA,TRBJ2-3,TRBD2,TRBV5-1,CASSPWGWEREMIDTQYF,TGCGCCAGCAGCCCTTGGGGTTGGGAGCGGGAGATGATAGATACGCAGTATTTT
NA,TRBJ1-1,NA,TRBV7-9,CASSSPLLTTENTEAFF,TGTGCCAGCAGCTCCCCCCTTTTAACGACAGAGAACACTGAAGCTTTCTTT
NA,TRBJ2-7,NA,TRBV6-5,CASGPLGSSYEQYF,TGTGCCAGCGGACCTTTGGGGAGCTCCTACGAGCAGTACTTC
NA,TRBJ1-3,NA,TRBV4-1,CASSQEKGGLSGNTIYF,TGCGCCAGCAGCCAAGAAAAAGGCGGACTCTCTGGAAACACCATATATTTT
NA,TRBJ1-5,NA,TRBV7-2,CASSLEARVRNQPQHF,TGTGCCAGCAGCTTAGAGGCCAGGGTGCGCAATCAGCCCCAGCATTTT
NA,TRBJ1-5,NA,TRBV21-1,CASSKKPRDSKDQPQHF,TGTGCCAGCAGCAAAAAACCCCGGGACAGTAAGGATCAGCCCCAGCATTTT
NA,TRBJ2-3,TRBD1,TRBV4-3,CASSLGQGSTDTQYF,TGCGCCAGCAGCCTAGGACAGGGTAGCACAGATACGCAGTATTTT
NA,TRBJ2-2,NA,TRBV11-2,CASSLDPGTGELFF,TGTGCCAGCAGCTTAGATCCGGGGACCGGGGAGCTGTTTTTT
NA,TRBJ2-7,NA,TRBV7-6,CASSPTGFSYEQYF,TGTGCCAGCAGCCCAACAGGGTTCTCCTACGAGCAGTACTTC
NA,TRBJ2-1,TRBD2,TRBV5-6,CASSSDPGLYNEQFF,TGTGCCAGCAGCTCCGATCCGGGACTATACAATGAGCAGTTCTTC
NA,TRBJ1-5,TRBD1,TRBV6-4,CATRGQGLPNQPQHF,TGTGCCACCCGTGGACAGGGTCTCCCCAATCAGCCCCAGCATTTT
NA,TRBJ2-7,TRBD2,TRBV27,CASGRAYEQYF,TGTGCCAGCGGGAGGGCCTACGAGCAGTACTTC
NA,TRBJ2-1,NA,TRBV15,CATSRDGFAGSSYNEQFF,TGTGCCACCAGCAGAGATGGCTTCGCGGGGAGCTCCTACAATGAGCAGTTCTTC
NA,TRBJ1-4,NA,TRBV15,CATSRGSYTNEKLFF,TGTGCCACCAGCAGAGGCAGTTACACTAATGAAAAACTGTTTTTT
NA,TRBJ1-3,NA,TRBV9,CASSVAEAGNTIYF,TGTGCCAGCAGCGTAGCGGAGGCTGGAAACACCATATATTTT
NA,TRBJ1-2,NA,TRBV4-2,CASSQEDSYYGYTF,TGTGCCAGCAGCCAAGAAGATAGCTACTATGGCTACACCTTC
NA,TRBJ1-1,NA,TRBV6-6,CASSYIAGPDTEAFF,TGTGCCAGCAGTTACATCGCAGGGCCGGACACTGAAGCTTTCTTT